This T cell receptor (beta chain) comes out of a study of T cell responses to AZD1222 COVID-19 vaccine. Study outcomes and limitations: Donors were largely white British and mainly female; clonal diversity was possibly underestimated. Nearly half of unique spike-specific TCRs reportedly avoided B.1.351 and B.1.1.7 mutated regions. No repertoire was sampled before or during the peak T cell response, only after it.

Repertoires were generated with immunoSEQ multiplex PCR, while TCRdb's copy carries only in-frame clones and drops some. The sample records over 95,000 clones, about 91% being singletons. Germline V gives CDR1 MNHEY, CDR2 SVGAGI. Trimming shortened V by 2 bases and J by 7 bases, and 12 bases separated the two germline ends. The CDR3 consists of 15 residues. Note on this clone: What it recognizes is unknown.

Sequencing was performed on peripheral blood, taken 28 days after the second AZD1222 dose. The chain employs TRBV6-5 and TRBJ1-6, with a weak D call TRBD1 (5 bases). The clonotype originates from an adult who received the AZD1222 COVID-19 vaccine. CDR3 sequence reads: CASSYEGLINSPLHF. The CDR3 bases are TGTGCCAGCAGTTACGAGGGACTGATCAATTCACCCCTCCACTTT.